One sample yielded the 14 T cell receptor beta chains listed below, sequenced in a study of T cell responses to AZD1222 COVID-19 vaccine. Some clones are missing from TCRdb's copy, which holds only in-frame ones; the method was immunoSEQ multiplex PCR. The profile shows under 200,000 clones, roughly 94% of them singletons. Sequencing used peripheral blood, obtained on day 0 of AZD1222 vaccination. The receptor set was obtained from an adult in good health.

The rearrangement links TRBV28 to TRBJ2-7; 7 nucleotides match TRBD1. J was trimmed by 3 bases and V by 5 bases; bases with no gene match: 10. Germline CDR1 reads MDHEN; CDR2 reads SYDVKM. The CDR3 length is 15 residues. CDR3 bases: TGTGCCAGCAGTCCCTCGGATCAGGGGGTCTACGAGCAGTACTTC. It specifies CASSPSDQGVYEQYF.

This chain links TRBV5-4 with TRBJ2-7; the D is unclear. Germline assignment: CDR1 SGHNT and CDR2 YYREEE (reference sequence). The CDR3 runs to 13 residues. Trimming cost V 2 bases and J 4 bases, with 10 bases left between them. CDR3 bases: TGTGCCAGCAGCTTAAGTTCCGCATACGAGCAGTACTTC. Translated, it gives CASSLSSAYEQYF.

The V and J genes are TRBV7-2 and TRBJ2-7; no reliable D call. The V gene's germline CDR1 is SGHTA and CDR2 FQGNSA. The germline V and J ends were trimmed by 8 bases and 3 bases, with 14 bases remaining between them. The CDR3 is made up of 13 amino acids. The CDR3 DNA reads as TGTGCCAGCGGGCAGGCCATAGACTACGAGCAGTACTTC. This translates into CASGQAIDYEQYF.

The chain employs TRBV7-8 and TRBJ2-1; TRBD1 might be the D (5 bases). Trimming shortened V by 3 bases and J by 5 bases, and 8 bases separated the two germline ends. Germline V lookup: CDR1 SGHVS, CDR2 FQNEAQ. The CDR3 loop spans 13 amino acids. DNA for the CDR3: TGTGCCAGCAGCTTGGGGCTTAACAATGAGCAGTTCTTC. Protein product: CASSLGLNNEQFF.

The CDR3 spells CATQRGLAGSDEQFF. The CDR3 DNA reads TGTGCCACTCAAAGGGGACTAGCGGGAAGTGATGAGCAGTTCTTC. V is TRBV19 and J is TRBJ2-1; 13 nucleotides line up with TRBD2. The CDR3 is 15 amino acids. With 10 bases clipped from V and 8 bases from J, the junction kept 11 bases outside the gene matches. Germline CDR1 and CDR2: LNHDA and SQIVND (reference sequence).

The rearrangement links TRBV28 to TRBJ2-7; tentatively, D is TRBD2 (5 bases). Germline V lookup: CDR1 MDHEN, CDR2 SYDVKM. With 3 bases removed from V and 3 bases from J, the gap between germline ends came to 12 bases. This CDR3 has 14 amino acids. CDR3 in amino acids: CASSLAGPLYEQYF. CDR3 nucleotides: TGTGCCAGCAGTTTGGCGGGCCCACTCTACGAGCAGTACTTC.

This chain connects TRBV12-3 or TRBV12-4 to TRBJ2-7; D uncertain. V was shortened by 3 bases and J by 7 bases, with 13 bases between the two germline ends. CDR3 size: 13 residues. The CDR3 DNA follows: TGTGCCAGCAGTTTCGCTAGTCTTGCTGAGCAGTACTTC. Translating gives CASSFASLAEQYF.

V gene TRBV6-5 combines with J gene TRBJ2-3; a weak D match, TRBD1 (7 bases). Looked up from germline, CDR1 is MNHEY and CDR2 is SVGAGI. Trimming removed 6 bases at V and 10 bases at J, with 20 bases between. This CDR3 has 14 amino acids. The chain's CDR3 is CASRETGRSKAQYF. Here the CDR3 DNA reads TGTGCCAGCAGAGAGACAGGGAGGTCCAAGGCGCAGTATTTT.

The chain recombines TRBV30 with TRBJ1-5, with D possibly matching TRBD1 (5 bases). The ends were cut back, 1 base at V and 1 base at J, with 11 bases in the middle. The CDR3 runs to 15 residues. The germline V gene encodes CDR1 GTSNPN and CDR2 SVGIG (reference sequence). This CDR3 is CAWSARGNSNQPQHF. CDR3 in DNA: TGTGCCTGGAGTGCACGGGGGAACAGCAATCAGCCCCAGCATTTT. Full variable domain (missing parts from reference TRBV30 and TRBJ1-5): SQTIHQWPATLVQPVGSPLSLECTVEGTSNPNLYWYRQAAGRGLQLLFYSVGIGQISSEVPQNLSASRPQDRQFILSSKKLLLSDSGFYLCAWSARGNSNQPQHFGDGTRLSIL.

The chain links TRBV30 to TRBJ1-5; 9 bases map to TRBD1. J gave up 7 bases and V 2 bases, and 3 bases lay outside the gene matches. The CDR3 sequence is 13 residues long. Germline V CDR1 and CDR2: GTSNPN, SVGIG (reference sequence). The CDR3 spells CAWSSQGAQPQHF. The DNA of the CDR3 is TGTGCCTGGAGTTCACAGGGGGCGCAGCCCCAGCATTTT.

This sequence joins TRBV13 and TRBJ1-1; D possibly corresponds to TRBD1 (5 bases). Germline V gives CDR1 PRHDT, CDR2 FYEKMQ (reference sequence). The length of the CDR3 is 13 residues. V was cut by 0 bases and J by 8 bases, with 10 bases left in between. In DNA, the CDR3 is TGTGCCAGCAGCTTAGGGCGGGACGGGGAAGCTTTCTTT. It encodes CASSLGRDGEAFF.

The CDR3 is CASSSDRFNQPQHF. The CDR3 DNA follows: TGTGCCAGCAGCTCGGACAGGTTCAATCAGCCCCAGCATTTT. The chain uses TRBV7-9 and TRBJ1-5, with 7 nucleotides matching TRBD1. V shed 4 bases, J shed 3 bases, and the junction held 3 bases outside the gene matches. This CDR3 region has 14 residues. Germline assignment: CDR1 SEHNR and CDR2 FQNEAQ (reference sequence).

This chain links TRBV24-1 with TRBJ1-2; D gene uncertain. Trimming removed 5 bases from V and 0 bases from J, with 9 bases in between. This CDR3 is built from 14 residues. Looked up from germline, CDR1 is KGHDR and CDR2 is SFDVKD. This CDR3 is CATSGAGANYGYTF. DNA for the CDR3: TGTGCCACCAGTGGGGCAGGAGCTAACTATGGCTACACCTTC.

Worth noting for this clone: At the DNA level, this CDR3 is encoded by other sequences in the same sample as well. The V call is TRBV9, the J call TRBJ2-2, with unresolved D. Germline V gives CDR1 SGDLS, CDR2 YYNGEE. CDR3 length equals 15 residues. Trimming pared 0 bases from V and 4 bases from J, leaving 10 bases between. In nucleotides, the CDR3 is TGTGCCAGCAGCGTAGAAGGTCTTAGCACCGGGGAGCTGTTTTTT. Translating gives CASSVEGLSTGELFF. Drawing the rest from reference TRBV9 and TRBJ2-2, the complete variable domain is DSGVTQTPKHLITATGQRVTLRCSPRSGDLSVYWYQQSLDQGLQFLIQYYNGEERAKGNILERFSAQQFPDLHSELNLSSLELGDSALYFCASSVEGLSTGELFFGEGSRLTVL.